The T cell receptor beta chain described here comes from a study of cytomegalovirus exposure and HLA in healthy donors. PCR primers comprised 60 Vbeta and 13 Jbeta primers. The protocol was immunoSEQ multiplex PCR, while the TCRdb copy is restricted to in-frame clones and leaves out a portion. Among under 150,000 clones, about three quarters were seen once, and the ten largest hold approximately 4%. Germline V gene data show CDR1 as MNHEY and CDR2 as SMNVEV (reference sequence). The CDR3 has 13 amino acids. Trimming stripped 1 base from V and 3 bases from J, with 4 bases between. The source is a man between 18 and 29 years old in good health and CMV-seronegative. V usage is TRBV27 and J usage is TRBJ2-1, with D unresolved. Sequencing was carried out using PBMCs. The CDR3 sequence is CASSLFYYNEQFF. CDR3 nucleotide sequence: TGTGCCAGCAGTTTATTTTACTACAATGAGCAGTTCTTC.